Presented here are 7 T cell receptor beta chains from one specimen sequenced in a study of shared clonotypes between healthy human individuals. Assay: immunoSEQ multiplex PCR; the TCRdb copy retains only in-frame clones and omits some. The table includes about 2 million clones, 85% to 95% detected once. Sequencing was carried out using naive CD4+ T cells sorted from blood. This sample's subset: CD45RA+ positively selected. The source of these receptors is a man aged 18 to 30 in good health.

The V call is TRBV29-1, the J call TRBJ2-3; the D is unclear. The germline V gene encodes CDR1 SQVTM and CDR2 ANQGSEA. CDR3 length: 15 residues. Trimming removed 1 base from V and 1 base from J, with 12 bases in between. The DNA for the CDR3 is TGCAGCGTTGAAGGGTCCAACGGCGGCACAGATACGCAGTATTTT. Amino acids: CSVEGSNGGTDTQYF.

This clone was seen once. The rearrangement joins TRBV30 to TRBJ1-1; D is undetermined. The length of the CDR3 is 14 residues. Germline CDR1 reads GTSNPN; CDR2 reads SVGIG (reference sequence). The V and J ends lost 2 bases and 8 bases respectively, with 18 bases between them. This CDR3 is CAWSTNPTRGEAFF. Here the CDR3 DNA reads TGTGCCTGGAGTACAAATCCGACGCGAGGGGAAGCTTTCTTT.

The sample holds one count of this clone. The chain carries TRBV20-1 and TRBJ2-5; D ambiguous. The CDR3 is 10 residues long. Per the germline V gene, CDR1 is DFQATT and CDR2 is SNEGSKA (reference sequence). Trimming shortened V by 0 bases and J by 8 bases, and 4 bases separated the two germline ends. CDR3 coding DNA: TGCAGTGCTAGAGATACAACCCAGTACTTC. It specifies CSARDTTQYF.

The chain couples TRBV11-2 to TRBJ2-7; D call uncertain. The CDR3 runs to 15 residues. CDR1 and CDR2 from the germline V gene are SGHAT and FQNNGV. Between the trimmed V and J ends, which lost 1 base and 5 bases, there was a span of 15 bases. The CDR3 reads CASSLAGRRSDEQYF. The CDR3 region has the DNA TGTGCCAGCAGCTTAGCGGGTAGACGATCGGACGAGCAGTACTTC. Variable domain in full (rest from reference TRBV11-2 and TRBJ2-7): EAGVAQSPRYKIIEKRQSVAFWCNPISGHATLYWYQQILGQGPKLLIQFQNNGVVDDSQLPKDRFSAERLKGVDSTLKIQPAKLEDSAVYLCASSLAGRRSDEQYFGPGTRLTVT.

The rearrangement joins TRBV11-3 to TRBJ2-3, with D possibly TRBD2 on 6 matching bases. The CDR3 length is 16 residues. Germline V gene lookup returns CDR1 SGHNT and CDR2 YENEEA. The ends were cut back, 5 bases at V and 0 bases at J, with 15 bases in the middle. The CDR3 loop reads CASSPGLAPSTDTQYF. The CDR3 region has the DNA TGTGCCAGCAGCCCAGGTCTAGCGCCGAGCACAGATACGCAGTATTTT. Full variable domain (rest looked up from reference TRBV11-3 and TRBJ2-3): EAGVVQSPRYKIIEKKQPVAFWCNPISGHNTLYWYLQNLGQGPELLIRYENEEAVDDSQLPKDRFSAERLKGVDSTLKIQPAELGDSAVYLCASSPGLAPSTDTQYFGPGTRLTVL.

This clone has just one count. The V and J genes are TRBV9 and TRBJ2-5, with 7 bases lining up with TRBD2. The CDR3 consists of 14 residues. With 0 bases clipped from V and 4 bases from J, the junction kept 3 bases outside the gene matches. Germline V lookup: CDR1 SGDLS, CDR2 YYNGEE. The CDR3 loop reads CASSVGAGAETQYF. For the CDR3, the DNA is TGTGCCAGCAGCGTAGGGGCGGGAGCAGAGACCCAGTACTTC.

This chain joins TRBV5-4 and TRBJ2-7; 8 nucleotides align to TRBD1. V was clipped by 4 bases and J by 0 bases; unmatched bases: 9. This CDR3 has 16 residues. The germline V gene has CDR1 SGHNT and CDR2 YYREEE (reference sequence). The CDR3 nucleotides read TGTGCCAGCAGCCCTGGAGGCAGGGGGCTCTCCTACGAGCAGTACTTC. It is translated as CASSPGGRGLSYEQYF.